These 6 T cell receptor beta chains were all obtained from the same sample, sequenced in a study of patients and donors after allogeneic stem cell transplantation. From the RT-PCR reads, TCRdb called clonotypes with MiXCR, one entry per CDR3 protein. The sample lists some 200,000 distinct CDR3 sequences, approximately 41% seen once, with about 35% in the top ten. The sequenced sample consisted of blood, either unsorted or a sorted T cell fraction (not recorded which). The receptors shown here come from a human donor who was either an allogeneic HSCT recipient or a stem cell or donor lymphocyte infusion donor (not recorded which). It is not recorded whose cells these are; they may come from a transplant donor.

This clonotype was counted only a few times. This chain joins TRBV29-1 and TRBJ2-7; 8 bases are shared with TRBD1. V lost 4 bases to trimming and J lost 3 bases; unmatched junction nucleotides: 5. CDR1 is SQVTM and CDR2 is ANQGSEA in the germline V gene. This CDR3 spans 13 amino acids. In DNA, the CDR3 is TGCAGCGTTGCTCCAGGGGGCCGCTACGAGCAGTACTTC. Translated, it gives CSVAPGGRYEQYF.

This clonotype was found a few times. The chain links TRBV4-3 to TRBJ1-1; no firm D call. The CDR3 contains 13 residues. With 3 bases removed from V and 4 bases from J, the gap between germline ends came to 9 bases. Per the germline V gene, CDR1 is LGHNA and CDR2 is YSLEER. For the CDR3, the DNA is TGCGCCAGCAGCCAGAAGGTAAGCACTGAAGCTTTCTTT. Amino acid sequence: CASSQKVSTEAFF.

This chain links TRBV4-3 with TRBJ2-7, with 8 bases aligning to TRBD1. Germline loops: CDR1 LGHNA, CDR2 YSLEER. CDR3 length: 16 residues. V gave up 3 bases and J gave up 1 base; unmatched junction bases: 8. CDR3 sequence reads: CASSHSTGTGSYEQYF. The CDR3 bases are TGCGCCAGCAGCCACTCCACCGGGACAGGATCCTACGAGCAGTACTTC.

V gene TRBV6-5 combines with J gene TRBJ2-1; 8 bases align to TRBD1. Trimming at V came to 6 bases and at J to 6 bases, leaving 13 bases not matched to a gene. There are 16 residues in the CDR3. Germline V gives CDR1 MNHEY, CDR2 SVGAGI. CDR3 in DNA: TGTGCCAGCAGGAACCCCAGGGGGCTGGGTAGCAATGAGCAGTTCTTC. This gives the protein CASRNPRGLGSNEQFF.

This clonotype has only a few counts. The V call is TRBV29-1, the J call TRBJ2-3, with 11 nucleotides matching TRBD1. Germline trimming cut 8 bases from V and 4 bases from J; bases unmatched to any gene: 2. The CDR3 runs to 12 residues. From germline, CDR1 is SQVTM and CDR2 ANQGSEA. The CDR3 DNA reads TGCAGCTGGGGACAGGGGGCAGATACGCAGTATTTT. As protein: CSWGQGADTQYF.

This chain connects TRBV20-1 to TRBJ2-7; tentatively, D is TRBD1 (6 bases). Trimming shortened V by 1 base and J by 1 base, and 11 bases separated the two germline ends. This CDR3 contains 14 residues. The V gene's germline CDR1 is DFQATT and CDR2 SNEGSKA (reference sequence). The CDR3 reads CSARVVGGSYEQYF. CDR3 DNA: TGCAGTGCTAGAGTGGTAGGGGGATCCTACGAGCAGTACTTC.